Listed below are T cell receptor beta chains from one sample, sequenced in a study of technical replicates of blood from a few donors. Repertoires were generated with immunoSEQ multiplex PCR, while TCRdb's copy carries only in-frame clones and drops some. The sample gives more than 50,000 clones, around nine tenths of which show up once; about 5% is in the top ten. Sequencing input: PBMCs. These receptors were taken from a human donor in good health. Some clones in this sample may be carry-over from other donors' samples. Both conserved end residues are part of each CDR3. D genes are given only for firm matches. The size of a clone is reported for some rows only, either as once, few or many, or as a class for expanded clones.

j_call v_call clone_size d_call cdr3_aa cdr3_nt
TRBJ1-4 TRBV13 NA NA CASSLGDTGRPYEKLFF TGTGCCAGCAGCCTCGGCGATACGGGGAGGCCATATGAAAAACTGTTTTTT
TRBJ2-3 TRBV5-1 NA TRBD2 CASSSSWTSGDTQYF TGCGCCAGCAGTTCCTCTTGGACTAGCGGAGATACGCAGTATTTT
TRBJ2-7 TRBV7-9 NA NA CASSHIQGAYEQYF TGTGCCAGCAGCCATATCCAAGGGGCCTACGAGCAGTACTTC
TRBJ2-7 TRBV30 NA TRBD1 CAWGGQGGMKQYF TGTGCCTGGGGCGGACAGGGGGGTATGAAGCAGTACTTC
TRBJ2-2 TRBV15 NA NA CATSRDLEGRITGELFF TGTGCCACCAGCAGAGATCTGGAGGGGCGCATCACCGGGGAGCTGTTTTTT
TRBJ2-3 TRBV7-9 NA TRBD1 CASSPGDRGHTDTQYF TGTGCCAGCAGCCCGGGGGACAGGGGGCATACAGATACGCAGTATTTT
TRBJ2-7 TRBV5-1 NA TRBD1 CASSVQGGQVGEQYF TGCGCCAGCAGCGTCCAAGGGGGACAGGTTGGCGAGCAGTACTTC
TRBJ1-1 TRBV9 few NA CASSPRGRDEAFF TGTGCCAGCAGCCCACGAGGCAGGGATGAAGCTTTCTTT
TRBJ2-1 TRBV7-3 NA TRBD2 CASRPPGVAGGPGNEQFF TGTGCCAGCAGGCCCCCTGGGGTAGCGGGAGGTCCTGGGAATGAGCAGTTCTTC
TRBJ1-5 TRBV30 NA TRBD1 CAWSLGGTGGQPQHF TGTGCCTGGAGTCTAGGTGGGACAGGGGGCCAGCCCCAGCATTTT
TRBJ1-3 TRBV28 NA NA CASSPGGALHSGNTIYF TGTGCCAGCAGTCCCGGGGGGGCCTTACACTCTGGAAACACCATATATTTT
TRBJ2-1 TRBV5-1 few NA CASSSDREGEQFF TGCGCCAGCAGCTCGGACAGGGAGGGTGAGCAGTTCTTC
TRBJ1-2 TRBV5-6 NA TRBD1 CASSRGQPYGYTF TGTGCCAGCAGTAGGGGGCAGCCCTATGGCTACACCTTC
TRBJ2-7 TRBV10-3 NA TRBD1 CAISFAGGEQYF TGTGCCATCAGTTTCGCAGGGGGCGAGCAGTACTTC
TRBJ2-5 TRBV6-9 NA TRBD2 CASRGKVGTSKRETQYF TGTGCCAGCAGGGGTAAGGTCGGGACTAGCAAAAGGGAGACCCAGTACTTC
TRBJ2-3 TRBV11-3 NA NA CASSHGTLGGTQYF TGTGCCAGCAGCCACGGGACACTTGGGGGTACGCAGTATTTT
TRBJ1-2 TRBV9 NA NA CASSVDQGSIYGYTF TGTGCCAGCAGCGTAGACCAGGGTAGCATCTATGGCTACACCTTC
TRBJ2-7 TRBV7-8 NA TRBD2 CASSWGGIGAHYEQYF TGTGCCAGCAGCTGGGGGGGGATCGGCGCCCACTACGAGCAGTACTTC
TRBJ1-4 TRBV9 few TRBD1 CASSVEGQGKGTANEKLFF TGTGCCAGCAGCGTTGAAGGACAGGGAAAGGGTACCGCTAATGAAAAACTGTTTTTT
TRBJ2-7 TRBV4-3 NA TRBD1 CASSQEGQGRVEQYF TGCGCCAGCAGCCAAGAGGGACAGGGTAGGGTCGAGCAGTACTTC
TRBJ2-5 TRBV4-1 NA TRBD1 CASSPEDRGRETQYF TGCGCCAGCAGCCCAGAGGACAGGGGGCGAGAGACCCAGTACTTC
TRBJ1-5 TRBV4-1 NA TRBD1 CASSKRDSASMPQHF TGCGCCAGCAGCAAAAGGGACAGTGCATCTATGCCCCAGCATTTT
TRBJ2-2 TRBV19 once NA CASRRVNTGELFF TGTGCCAGTAGGAGGGTGAACACCGGGGAGCTGTTTTTT
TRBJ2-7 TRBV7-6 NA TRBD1 CASSPYSRQGSHEQYF TGTGCCAGCAGCCCATATTCGAGACAGGGTTCCCACGAGCAGTACTTC
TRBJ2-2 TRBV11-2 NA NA CASSSIRRQENTGELFF TGTGCCAGCAGCTCAATTAGACGGCAGGAGAACACCGGGGAGCTGTTTTTT
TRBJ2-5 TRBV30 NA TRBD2 CAWSRGLAGKETQYF TGTGCCTGGAGTCGAGGACTAGCTGGGAAAGAGACCCAGTACTTC
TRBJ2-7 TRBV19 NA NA CASSRGQSYEQYF TGTGCCAGTAGCCGGGGTCAGTCCTACGAGCAGTACTTC
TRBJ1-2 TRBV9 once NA CASSVAAAGNYGYTF TGTGCCAGCAGCGTTGCTGCAGCCGGGAACTATGGCTACACCTTC
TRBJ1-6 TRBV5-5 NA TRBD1 CASQTGIFQGYNSPLHF TGTGCCAGTCAGACAGGGATCTTTCAGGGCTATAATTCACCCCTCCACTTT
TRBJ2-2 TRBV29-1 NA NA CSGQDTTGELFF TGCAGCGGGCAGGACACAACCGGGGAGCTGTTTTTT
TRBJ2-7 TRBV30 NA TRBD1 CAWSPGTGDYEQYF TGTGCCTGGAGTCCCGGGACAGGGGATTACGAGCAGTACTTC